The sequence of this TCR beta chain was determined in a study of Graves' ophthalmopathy and Graves' hyperthyroidism (dated by TCRdb to 2017 to 2018). About the investigation overall: Peripheral blood was collected before any treatment was given, at the time of initial diagnosis. The roughly 91 discovery patients were randomly split 7:3 into training and test sets. A discovery set of 95 to 100 patients (43 ophthalmopathy, about 59 stable hyperthyroidism) was enrolled to explore V-J signatures distinguishing ophthalmopathy from hyperthyroidism. In total, approximately 140 blood samples were TCR-sequenced: approximately 42 ophthalmopathy, 75 hyperthyroidism and roughly 17 hyperthyroidism-to-ophthalmopathy patients. The study used signatures of the TCR beta repertoire to tell Graves' ophthalmopathy apart from Graves' hyperthyroidism and to predict which patients would progress to ophthalmopathy. In roughly 6 hyperthyroidism patients, the T-cell repertoires found in thyroid tissue were compared with those found in blood. The independent validation cohort included about 20 hyperthyroidism patients plus 17 patients who later progressed from hyperthyroidism to ophthalmopathy. After sampling, hyperthyroidism patients received methimazole starting at 30 mg daily, and ophthalmopathy patients received high-dose intravenous methylprednisolone.

The CDR3 contains 16 residues, cysteine and phenylalanine counted. The read is trimmed to its CDR3 DNA, 48 bases read in frame from base 1. The germline V gene provides CDR1 MNHEY and CDR2 SVGAGI. V drops 0 bases and J drops 1 base, leaving 9 bases in between. TCR beta CDR3 regions were amplified from RNA transcripts for repertoire sequencing. A first-round RT-PCR used HTBI primers with the Qiagen OneStep RT-PCR kit, followed by a second-round multiplex PCR, size selection and purification. Sequencing of the libraries was carried out on an Illumina HiSeq2000 in paired-end mode with 100 bp reads. As for the authors' bioinformatics: Reads were processed with SOAPnuke, discarding reads with adapters, uncalled bases, mean Phred below 15, or no exact constant-primer or identifier match. COPE v1.2.5 was used to merge high-quality paired reads. Each unique nucleotide sequence was treated as a clonotype, and MiTCR v1.1 was used to align the clonotypes to the IMGT TRB V, D and J references. Analysis was restricted to V-J combinations with a frequency above 0.0001, which covered 98% to 99.2% of repertoires. A TCR clonal expansion and chaos score per V-J combination was defined as the ratio of F50 clonal expansion to chaos observed in the TCRdist matrix. Welch's t-statistics and random forest were used to reduce the features to roughly 14 V-J combinations, which were then used as input to a naive Bayes classifier. The Morisita-Horn index was used to measure how similar the thyroid and blood repertoires were. Clones were called with MiXCR by TCRdb after fastp trimmed the public reads at Q25, and only in-frame beta chains were retained. When rows share a CDR3 protein, they turn into one entry using the most common DNA and genes. What appears here as the V and J calls and clone size reflects TCRdb's work, not the paper's. The sample data list roughly 380,000 distinct CDR3 sequences, and 15% of these were observed just once. In total, the top ten clones hold roughly 7% of the sample.

As regards this clonotype: Its binding antigen is unknown. No base-level quality is on record; no much larger clone is a single base apart.

A patient counted as having stable hyperthyroidism if there was no progression to ophthalmopathy within 18 months of follow-up. Hyperthyroidism patients were newly diagnosed, with disease duration under 2 months, and aged 18 to 65 years. Patients were excluded if they had other autoimmune diseases, uncontrolled infections, pregnancy or lactation. Diagnosis relied on clinical symptoms, serum thyroxine, TRAb, thyroid ultrasound and orbital computed tomography. PBMCs were isolated from about 9.2 ml of fresh peripheral blood by Ficoll-Paque density gradient centrifugation. Trizol reagent was used to extract the total RNA, and its quality was then checked on an Agilent 2100 Bioanalyzer. The study at large found these results: In validation, the model predicted ophthalmopathy progression with about 71% sensitivity and about 73% specificity; some 13 predicted patients were CT-confirmed with GO in a median of approximately six months. Most expanded thyroid clonotypes with frequency above 0.001 were also detected in blood, suggesting blood repertoires may reflect the thyroid immune response. Sample size was not predetermined statistically, and investigators were not blinded to group allocation. In cross-validation, the 13-signature model distinguished ophthalmopathy from stable hyperthyroidism with 87.88% sensitivity and approximately 81% specificity, while in the test set the corresponding values were about 80% and 75%.

The sequencing input was peripheral blood. The receptor was derived from a woman aged 18 to 35 with stable Graves' hyperthyroidism. Donor details come from another sample of the same person, matched by shared clones. The sequence links TRBV6-5 to TRBJ2-2, with TRBD1 tentatively as D gene (6 bases match). The CDR3 has the sequence CASSYSTGQNTGELFF. The sequenced DNA is TGTGCCAGCAGTTACTCGACAGGCCAGAACACCGGGGAGCTGTTTTTT.